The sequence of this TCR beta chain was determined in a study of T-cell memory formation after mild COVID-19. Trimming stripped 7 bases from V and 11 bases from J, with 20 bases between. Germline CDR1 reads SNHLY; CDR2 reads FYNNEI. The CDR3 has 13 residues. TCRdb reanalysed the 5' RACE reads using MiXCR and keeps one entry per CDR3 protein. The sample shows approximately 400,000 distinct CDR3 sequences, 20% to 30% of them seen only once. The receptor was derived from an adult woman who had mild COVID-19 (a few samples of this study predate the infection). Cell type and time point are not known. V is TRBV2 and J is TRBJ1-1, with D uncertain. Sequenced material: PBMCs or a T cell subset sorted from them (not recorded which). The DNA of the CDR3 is TGTGCCAGCACTGGGTTTGATAGGGATCACGCTTTCTTT. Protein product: CASTGFDRDHAFF.